This T cell receptor beta chain emerged from a study of post-analysis software for immune sequencing data (dated by TCRdb to about 2015). Background on the whole study: Disease courses on record covered relapsing-remitting, secondary progressive and progressive-relapsing multiple sclerosis, though some patients had no subtype annotation. The patient repertoires were compared against around 11 previously published healthy control repertoires obtained from donors aged roughly 6 to 28 years. A subset of samples was prepared in parallel using single-end sample barcoding, then pooled and co-amplified after Illumina adapter ligation. What the work shows at the level of the full study, not this receptor alone: Normalized Chao1 diversity was significantly lower in multiple sclerosis patients than controls, suggesting substantial peripheral T-cell clonal expansion. Patients showed significantly higher frequencies than controls for 4 or 5 TRBV segments, among them TRBV5-6, TRBV5-1 and TRBV20-1. The multiple sclerosis patient group was slightly younger than the control group. When samples were clustered directly using the F measure, samples prepared in the same batch co-clustered strongly, which prompted a batch-effect correction.

Library preparation used PCR. The listed sequencing device is Illumina HiSeq 2500. To reduce PCR and sequencing biases, unique molecular identifiers were incorporated into the TCR beta cDNA libraries. Some 500,000 cDNA molecules were obtained for every 1 to 10 million input T cells, so each molecule roughly corresponded to one T cell. Patient libraries were prepared and sequenced with the same protocol used for the earlier healthy control dataset. Within a given batch, samples were prepared together, multiplexed and sequenced on the same HiSeq lane. The source study handled its data this way. MIGEC was used to process the raw barcoded reads, and molecular identifier groups with only a single read were discarded before consensus assembly and CDR3 extraction. Clonotype tables were post-analysed with VDJtools, and diversity was normalized by down-sampling all datasets to the smallest sample size. To correct batch-related cross-sample contamination, repertoire overlap clustering matched CDR3 amino acid sequences but not nucleotide sequences. TCRdb itself trimmed the public reads at Q25 with fastp, ran MiXCR and retained productive beta chains. Rows with one shared CDR3 protein collapse into an entry with the most common genes and DNA. What appears here as the V and J calls and clone size reflects TCRdb's work, not the paper's. A total of about 430,000 distinct CDR3 sequences appear in this sample, roughly 38% of them only once. The biggest ten clones account for less than 10% of the sample.

CDR1 and CDR2 are read off the germline V gene (reference sequence) as DFQATT and SNEGSKA. The CDR3 covers 11 residues, taking in both the cysteine and the phenylalanine. Only CDR3 DNA remains: 33 bases, in frame from the first base. Germline trimming amounts to 2 bases on V and 14 bases on J, with 4 as the count of junction bases outside the gene matches. To demonstrate the VDJtools post-analysis software, the study profiled TCR beta repertoires from the peripheral blood of approximately twelve young patients with multiple sclerosis. The multiple sclerosis patients were children and adolescents ranging in age from about 6 to 17 years. This clonotype appeared a few times. No cognate antigen has been identified for it. No base-level quality is on record; no much larger clone is a single base apart.

Sequenced material: blood. The source of this sequence is a girl aged 2 to 9 with multiple sclerosis. The rearranged chain carries TRBV20-1 and TRBJ2-1, with 9 middle bases fitting TRBD2. The CDR3: CSARTLAGKFF. The DNA sequence is TGCAGTGCTAGAACCCTAGCGGGGAAGTTCTTC.